The 24 T cell receptor beta chains listed next were all sequenced from one sample in a study of blood T cells in healthy people across ages (dated by TCRdb to 2013 to 2016). The library relied on 5' RACE. Data came from an Illumina HiSeq 2500. A second roughly 7 to 11 cycle PCR used a sample-barcoded 5' primer and a J-beta primer mix. TCRdb ran its own pipeline on the public reads, namely fastp trimming at Q25 and MiXCR clone calling, and kept in-frame beta chains. Every entry covers one CDR3 protein and lists the most common genes and DNA from its rows. Within this sample are 1,300,000 or so distinct CDR3 sequences, with 59% of them counted one time only. The top ten clonotypes cover roughly 6.3% of the sample. The sequenced sample was blood. These receptors all come from a man between 18 and 35 years old in good health.

The count of this clonotype is one. This rearrangement joins TRBV4-1 to TRBJ2-1; no definite D call. In germline, CDR1 is MGHRA, CDR2 YSYEKL. V was cut by 1 base and J by 3 bases, with 7 bases left in between. The length of the CDR3 is 14 residues. The CDR3, as DNA: TGCGCCAGCAGCCAAGTGACAATCTACAATGAGCAGTTCTTC. Protein sequence: CASSQVTIYNEQFF.

The chain has TRBV5-1 and TRBJ2-5; 7 nucleotides line up with TRBD2. This CDR3 is 14 amino acids long. Germline lookup yields CDR1 SGHRS and CDR2 YFSETQ. Trimming cost V 4 bases and J 5 bases; bases outside gene matches: 8. The CDR3 loop is CASSTYAGEETQYF. The CDR3 DNA reads as TGCGCCAGCAGCACCTACGCGGGGGAGGAGACCCAGTACTTC.

The chain is built from TRBV4-1 and TRBJ2-7, with 7 bases identical to TRBD2. J gave up 7 bases and V 0 bases, and 9 bases lay outside the gene matches. This CDR3 has 15 amino acids. Germline lookup yields CDR1 MGHRA and CDR2 YSYEKL. The CDR3, as DNA: TGCGCCAGCAGCCAAGATCATGGGGGAGGGTGGGAGCAGTACTTC. Protein sequence: CASSQDHGGGWEQYF.

The chain is built from TRBV20-1 and TRBJ2-5; D may be TRBD2 (5 bases). Trimming cost V 3 bases and J 0 bases, with 8 bases left between them. Germline V CDR1 and CDR2: DFQATT, SNEGSKA (reference sequence). The CDR3 contains 13 residues. Written as DNA, the CDR3 is TGCAGTGCTAGTAGGCGGGACCAAGAGACCCAGTACTTC. Protein: CSASRRDQETQYF.

The chain couples TRBV6-1 to TRBJ2-3; 7 bases align to TRBD2. CDR3 size: 13 residues. V lost 10 bases to trimming and J lost 4 bases; unmatched junction nucleotides: 8. Germline CDR1 is MNHNS and CDR2 is SASEGT. CDR3 in DNA: TGTGCCATCGCCGGGGGGTACTCAGATACGCAGTATTTT. This gives the protein CAIAGGYSDTQYF.

This chain joins TRBV4-1 and TRBJ1-5; D remains unclear. CDR1 and CDR2 from the germline V gene are MGHRA and YSYEKL. The V end lost 5 bases, the J end lost 4 bases, and 9 bases lay between the germline ends. The CDR3 is 13 residues long. The CDR3: CASSSRNNQPQHF. CDR3 coding DNA: TGCGCCAGCAGCTCCCGAAATAATCAGCCCCAGCATTTT.

CDR3 amino acids: CSVDQGFGYTF. CDR3 bases: TGCAGCGTGGACCAGGGGTTTGGCTACACCTTC. The rearrangement joins TRBV29-1 to TRBJ1-2; D is perhaps TRBD1 (6 bases). The germline V gene encodes CDR1 SQVTM and CDR2 ANQGSEA. Trimming took 6 bases from V and 7 from J, leaving 12 bases between them. This CDR3 is 11 amino acids long.

The V gene is TRBV15, the J gene TRBJ2-1; 9 bases are a match to TRBD2. The trim removed 4 bases at V and 12 bases at J, leaving 16 bases unmatched. The germline V gene has CDR1 LNHNV and CDR2 YYDKDF (reference sequence). The CDR3 runs 16 residues. This CDR3 is CATSKDSGGGAELQFF. For the CDR3, the DNA is TGTGCCACCAGCAAAGACAGCGGCGGGGGGGCCGAGCTGCAGTTCTTC.

The table lists this clonotype with a few counts. This chain's CDR3 is CASSSGDRDYNEQFF. The CDR3 region has the DNA TGTGCCAGCAGCTCTGGGGACAGGGATTACAATGAGCAGTTCTTC. V gene TRBV12-3 or TRBV12-4 combines with J gene TRBJ2-1; 9 bases agree with TRBD1. The CDR3 totals 15 residues. Trimming removed 6 bases from V and 4 bases from J; junction bases left unmatched: 7.

The table lists this clonotype with a few counts. The V gene is TRBV29-1, the J gene TRBJ2-1, with 13 nucleotides matching TRBD2. This CDR3 is 17 amino acids long. Trimming took 5 bases from V and 3 from J; bases not matched to a gene: 10. Germline CDR1 SQVTM, CDR2 ANQGSEA. CDR3 region: CSVSGLAGPTSYNEQFF. The CDR3 DNA is TGCAGCGTTTCGGGACTAGCGGGGCCCACCAGCTACAATGAGCAGTTCTTC.

This clonotype was observed a few times. This chain connects TRBV20-1 to TRBJ2-7, with TRBD2 identical over 9 bases. The CDR3 spans 13 residues. The trim removed 3 bases at V and 3 bases at J, leaving 3 bases unmatched. The germline gives CDR1 DFQATT, CDR2 SNEGSKA (reference sequence). In DNA form, the CDR3 reads TGCAGTGCTAGGGGTAGCGGGAGCTACGAGCAGTACTTC. Protein sequence: CSARGSGSYEQYF.

The chain uses TRBV2 and TRBJ2-5; D gene unclear. CDR1 is SNHLY, CDR2 FYNNEI, per germline. The CDR3 covers 14 residues. The V end was cut by 4 bases, the J end by 0 bases, with 9 bases between. The CDR3 nucleotides read TGTGCCAGCAGTGCTTACCGGTACCAAGAGACCCAGTACTTC. It yields the protein CASSAYRYQETQYF.

The gene calls are TRBV2 and TRBJ1-2; the D is unclear. The CDR3 runs 12 residues. Germline assignment: CDR1 SNHLY and CDR2 FYNNEI. V was trimmed by 1 base and J by 8 bases, leaving 8 bases between them. The CDR3 coding sequence is TGTGCCAGCAGTGAAGGGAGTGGAGGCTACACCTTC. It encodes CASSEGSGGYTF.

The genes are TRBV13 and TRBJ2-1, with TRBD1 matching 8 bases. There are 15 residues in the CDR3. The J segment lost 2 bases and the V segment lost 11 bases, leaving 11 bases of the junction unmatched. Per germline, CDR1 PRHDT and CDR2 FYEKMQ (reference sequence). The CDR3 DNA reads TGTGCCGGCCGGCGGGCAGGGGGCCCCTACAATGAGCAGTTCTTC. It translates to CAGRRAGGPYNEQFF.

The rearrangement links TRBV5-5 to TRBJ2-1; 7 bases are shared with TRBD2. Unmatched junction bases numbered 10, after V lost 0 bases and J lost 4 bases. The length of the CDR3 is 17 residues. Germline values: CDR1 SGHKS, CDR2 YYEKEE (reference sequence). The CDR3 region is CASSLVWGGVTYNEQFF. The CDR3, as DNA: TGTGCCAGCAGCTTGGTATGGGGGGGGGTTACATACAATGAGCAGTTCTTC.

This clonotype was picked up one time. The chain has TRBV2 and TRBJ2-2; D not resolved. The CDR3 consists of 13 residues. With 3 bases removed from V and 5 bases from J, the gap between germline ends came to 7 bases. CDR1 and CDR2 (germline): SNHLY, FYNNEI. For the CDR3, the DNA is TGTGCCAGCAGTGAGGTGGGGACCGGGGAGCTGTTTTTT. Translated: CASSEVGTGELFF. The whole variable domain, filled in from reference TRBV2 and TRBJ2-2, reads EPEVTQTPSHQVTQMGQEVILRCVPISNHLYFYWYRQILGQKVEFLVSFYNNEISEKSEIFDDQFSVERPDGSNFTLKIRSTKLEDSAMYFCASSEVGTGELFFGEGSRLTVL.

The CDR3 sequence is CSVLEGGLNTEAFF. In nucleotides, the CDR3 is TGCAGCGTGCTGGAGGGGGGATTAAACACTGAAGCTTTCTTT. J is TRBJ1-1 and V is TRBV29-1; D perhaps matches TRBD1 (6 bases). Trimming stripped 6 bases from V and 2 bases from J, with 16 bases between. Germline V gene sequence: CDR1 SQVTM, CDR2 ANQGSEA. The CDR3 covers 14 residues.

V and J are TRBV2 and TRBJ2-2; D possibly corresponds to TRBD1 (6 bases). CDR1 is SNHLY, CDR2 FYNNEI, per germline. V lost 4 bases and J 4 bases, leaving 10 bases between the germline ends. The CDR3 is made up of 14 amino acids. For the CDR3, the DNA is TGTGCCAGCAGTGTACAGGGAACCACCGGGGAGCTGTTTTTT. Translating it yields CASSVQGTTGELFF.

The chain carries TRBV10-3 and TRBJ2-3; a possible D gene is TRBD1 (5 bases). Germline CDR1 and CDR2: ENHRY and SYGVKD. Trimming shortened V by 0 bases and J by 2 bases, and 6 bases separated the two germline ends. The CDR3 has 14 residues. CDR3 amino acids: CAISESDTTDTQYF. The CDR3 DNA reads TGTGCCATCAGTGAGTCGGACACCACAGATACGCAGTATTTT.

This clonotype was counted at least ten times. This chain connects TRBV2 to TRBJ2-4; D remains ambiguous. Germline V lookup: CDR1 SNHLY, CDR2 FYNNEI. Trimming removed 2 bases from V and 10 bases from J, with 12 bases in between. The CDR3 has 13 amino acids. The CDR3 loop reads CASSEPQGRIQYF. The CDR3 DNA follows: TGTGCCAGCAGTGAACCACAAGGGCGTATTCAGTACTTC.

The V call is TRBV29-1, the J call TRBJ2-1; TRBD2 is a possible D gene (5 bases). The germline gives CDR1 SQVTM, CDR2 ANQGSEA. The CDR3 covers 15 residues. Trimming cost V 1 base and J 2 bases, with 12 bases left between them. The CDR3 sequence: CSVEGGRTAYNEQFF. The CDR3 DNA reads TGCAGCGTTGAAGGAGGGAGAACCGCCTACAATGAGCAGTTCTTC.

V is TRBV6-5 and J is TRBJ1-2; no clear D. From germline, CDR1 is MNHEY and CDR2 SVGAGI. The CDR3 length is 15 residues. Trimming took off 6 bases at V and 2 bases at J, with 16 bases between the two ends. CDR3 nucleotide sequence: TGTGCCAGCAGCTCTAAGACACTTATAAACTATGGCTACACCTTC. This codes for CASSSKTLINYGYTF.

The V call is TRBV2, the J call TRBJ2-7; D may be TRBD1 or TRBD2 (5 bases each). Per the germline V gene, CDR1 is SNHLY and CDR2 is FYNNEI. This CDR3 has 14 residues. V was clipped by 7 bases and J by 3 bases, with 16 bases between them. The CDR3 protein is CASTFRDDYYEQYF. CDR3 coding DNA: TGTGCCAGCACCTTCCGGGACGACTACTACGAGCAGTACTTC.

The chain carries TRBV2 and TRBJ2-5, with 8 bases lining up with TRBD2. The CDR3 runs to 16 residues. The V gene's germline CDR1 is SNHLY and CDR2 FYNNEI. The V and J ends lost 4 bases and 1 base, in that order; junction bases with no gene match: 8. As DNA, the CDR3 is TGTGCCAGCAGTGGCCAAAGGACTAGCAGCCAAGAGACCCAGTACTTC. It specifies CASSGQRTSSQETQYF.